What follows describes a single TCR beta chain. The antigen remains unidentified. One end of the junction varies from germline; a read error may be responsible. TCRdb analysed the 5' RACE reads with MiXCR anew, one entry per CDR3 protein. Of around 500,000 distinct CDR3 sequences listed, approximately 15% are singletons. The source of the sample is a study of identical twins. Whole-study findings and limits: In monozygotic twins, models underestimated the sharing of out-of-frame TCR alpha. For cord blood, abundant beta clonotypes had fewer insertions, unlike memory repertoires, which showed none.

This sample also appeared in a second study, on yellow fever vaccine responses in identical twins.

Material: CD4+ T cells sorted from blood. This clonotype was obtained from a woman aged 18 to 35 in good health.

As DNA, the CDR3 is TGCAGTGCGAGGGGGGGCGGCAGCCCCACAGCTACGCAGTATTTT. Amino acid sequence: CSARGGGSPTATQYF. The rearrangement uses TRBV20-1 and TRBJ2-3; D is possibly TRBD2 (7 bases). This CDR3 is 15 amino acids long. The V gene's germline CDR1 is DFQATT and CDR2 SNEGSKA (reference sequence).